The 25 T cell receptor beta chains below were found in one sample sequenced in a study of Tregs in tolerant kidney transplant recipients. This table comes from immunoSEQ multiplex PCR, and its TCRdb copy is limited to in-frame clones, with some not included. The table lists about 14,000 clones. The nonmyeloablative bone marrow transplants came from related graft donors, with transient mixed chimerism. Sequencing used CD8+ T cells from blood (PBMCs), obtained 6 months after the transplant. These receptors were taken from a human patient who received a combined kidney and bone marrow transplant. A share of the T cells may be of graft donor origin.

About this clone itself: The sequence runs out 3 residues before the end of the CDR3; the remainder is reconstructed from the germline J gene. V gene TRBV13 combines with J gene TRBJ2-3; D is possibly TRBD2 (6 bases). V shed 1 base and J shed 4 bases, with 12 bases lying between them. The CDR3 sequence is 15 residues long. Germline-derived CDR1 and CDR2 are PRHDT and FYEKMQ (reference sequence). The CDR3 spells CASSLDAGSADTQYF. The CDR3 bases that were read are TGTGCCAGCAGCTTAGACGCGGGGTCGGCAGATACG.

A word on this clone: The read is 3 residues too short to cover the CDR3 end, so that end is filled in from the germline J gene. The chain uses TRBV7-9 and TRBJ2-5, with 7 bases aligning to TRBD1. The ends lost 4 bases at V and 4 bases at J; junction bases unmatched: 9. This CDR3 is 15 amino acids long. The germline V gene has CDR1 SEHNR and CDR2 FQNEAQ (reference sequence). Partial CDR3 DNA: TGTGCCAGCAGCTCTGACAGGGTCCCAGGAGAGACC. It translates to CASSSDRVPGET. The full CDR3 protein is CASSSDRVPGETQYF. The full variable domain, with the rest looked up from reference TRBV7-9 and TRBJ2-5, is DTGVSQNPRHKITKRGQNVTFRCDPISEHNRLYWYRQTLGQGPEFLTYFQNEAQLEKSRLLSDRFSAERPKGSFSTLEIQRTEQGDSAMYLCASSSDRVPGETQYFGPGTRLLVL.

About this clone itself: Read data end 3 residues before the CDR3 end; the end is taken from the germline J gene. The chain employs TRBV2 and TRBJ1-5; perhaps TRBD1 as D (6 bases). The germline CDR1 and CDR2 sequences are SNHLY and FYNNEI. Between the trimmed V and J ends, which lost 7 bases and 2 bases, there was a span of 9 bases. The CDR3 is 13 amino acids. The sequenced CDR3 bases are TGTGCCAGCAAAGGGGGGGGCAATCAGCCC. It encodes CASKGGGNQP. The CDR3, in full, reads CASKGGGNQPQHF.

A word on this clone: The CDR3 goes on 3 residues after the read ends, and that part is filled in from the germline J gene. This chain links TRBV5-1 with TRBJ2-3, with 7 nucleotides matching TRBD1. The length of the CDR3 is 15 residues. CDR1 and CDR2 from the germline V gene are SGHRS and YFSETQ. Incomplete CDR3 DNA: TGCGCCAGCAGCCTGGGACAGTATAGCAATCAGCCG. As protein: CASSLGQYSNQP. The whole CDR3 reads CASSLGQYSNQPQYF.

Of note for this clone: The read terminates 3 residues before the CDR3 end, so the remaining end is supplied by the germline J gene. The rearrangement uses TRBV2 and TRBJ1-1, with 7 positions matching TRBD1. Germline assignment: CDR1 SNHLY and CDR2 FYNNEI. The V segment lost 4 bases and the J segment 6 bases; nucleotides outside the gene matches: 8. The CDR3 covers 14 residues. This CDR3 is CASSVPTGAPEAFF. The CDR3 DNA, read in part, is TGTGCCAGCAGTGTGCCAACAGGGGCGCCTGAA.

A remark on this clone: The read finishes 3 residues shy of the CDR3 end, and the germline J gene is used to complete it. The genes are TRBV29-1 and TRBJ2-7; 10 bases map to TRBD1. CDR1 and CDR2 (germline): SQVTM, ANQGSEA. The V and J ends lost 5 bases and 1 base, in that order; junction bases with no gene match: 8. The CDR3 loop spans 15 amino acids. This chain's CDR3 is CSVTPGQGPSYEQYF. The sequenced part of the CDR3 DNA is TGCAGCGTTACTCCGGGACAGGGGCCTTCCTACGAG.

By frequency, this clone is medium-sized (0.01 to 0.1%). From the germline J gene comes the end of the CDR3, since the read stops 3 residues before it. This rearrangement joins TRBV18 to TRBJ2-1; D is possibly TRBD2 (6 bases). This CDR3 has 15 residues. V was shortened by 1 base and J by 3 bases, with 10 bases between the two germline ends. Germline V CDR1 and CDR2: KGHSH, LQKENI. CDR3 sequence: CASSPRDSYYNEQFF. CDR3 DNA, as far as it was read: TGTGCCAGCTCACCACGGGACTCCTACTACAATGAG.

Note on this clone: Read coverage stops 3 residues before the CDR3 terminus; the germline J gene supplies the remainder. This chain links TRBV7-2 with TRBJ1-2; 7 positions match TRBD1. The CDR3 loop spans 13 amino acids. Germline CDR1 is SGHTA and CDR2 is FQGNSA. The V and J ends lost 4 bases and 5 bases, in that order; junction bases with no gene match: 4. The CDR3 loop is CASSYLGQYGYTF. CDR3 DNA (partial): TGTGCCAGCAGCTACTTGGGACAGTATGGC.

For this clone: The read falls 3 residues short of the CDR3 end, and the missing part is taken from the germline J gene. The rearrangement uses TRBV7-9 and TRBJ1-5, with D maybe TRBD1 (5 bases). In germline, CDR1 is SEHNR, CDR2 FQNEAQ (reference sequence). This CDR3 contains 14 residues. Trimming pared 1 base from V and 5 bases from J, leaving 9 bases between. The CDR3 DNA, read in part, is TGTGCCAGCAGCTTAGGGGGGGGAGATCAGCCC. It codes for CASSLGGGDQP. The CDR3, in full, reads CASSLGGGDQPQHF. Complete variable domain (other parts from reference TRBV7-9 and TRBJ1-5): DTGVSQNPRHKITKRGQNVTFRCDPISEHNRLYWYRQTLGQGPEFLTYFQNEAQLEKSRLLSDRFSAERPKGSFSTLEIQRTEQGDSAMYLCASSLGGGDQPQHFGDGTRLSIL.

Turning to this clone: The CDR3 goes on 3 residues after the read ends, and that part is filled in from the germline J gene. The rearrangement uses TRBV20-1 and TRBJ2-3; 9 bases map to TRBD2. The CDR3 is 17 amino acids. CDR1 and CDR2 (germline): DFQATT, SNEGSKA (reference sequence). The CDR3 here is CSAPGAVAGAYQETQYF. The CDR3 bases that were read are TGCAGTGCCCCCGGAGCGGTAGCGGGGGCCTACCAAGAGACG.

On this clone itself: The sequence runs out 3 residues before the end of the CDR3; the remainder is reconstructed from the germline J gene. The chain joins TRBV12-3 or TRBV12-4 to TRBJ1-4, with a weak D call TRBD1 (5 bases). The CDR3 runs 14 residues. V lost 7 bases and J lost 4, with 13 bases in between. Partial CDR3 DNA: TGTGCCAGCAACTGGGGGGTAGATAATGAAAAA. The encoded protein is CASNWGVDNEK. The entire CDR3 protein is CASNWGVDNEKLFF.

The CDR3 DNA, read in part, is TGCAGTGCTCCGACTTACTCAGACTATGGC. Its protein product is CSAPTYSDYG. The complete CDR3 sequence is CSAPTYSDYGYTF. The chain recombines TRBV20-1 with TRBJ1-2, with D unclear. The read ends 3 residues shy of where the CDR3 ends; the end is completed using the germline J gene. The CDR3 extends over 13 amino acids. The V end lost 5 bases, the J end lost 3 bases, and 13 bases lay between the germline ends. CDR1 and CDR2 (germline): DFQATT, SNEGSKA (reference sequence).

Points on this clone: The read stops 3 residues short of the end of the CDR3; the missing end is completed from the germline J gene. This chain joins TRBV19 and TRBJ2-7; tentative D call: TRBD1 (6 bases). CDR1 and CDR2 (germline): LNHDA, SQIVND (reference sequence). Trimming cost V 4 bases and J 1 base, with 11 bases left between them. The CDR3 is 14 amino acids. The CDR3 spells CASSTGTFSYEQYF. Incomplete CDR3 DNA: TGTGCCAGTAGTACAGGGACATTTTCCTACGAG.

Comment on this clone: The sequence runs out 3 residues before the end of the CDR3; the remainder is reconstructed from the germline J gene. V is TRBV7-9 and J is TRBJ2-4; D is undetermined. From germline, CDR1 is SEHNR and CDR2 FQNEAQ (reference sequence). This CDR3 region has 13 residues. CDR3 DNA, as far as it was read: TGTGCCAGCAGCCAGAACCCCCTCTCTGGT. Translation gives CASSQNPLSG. The whole CDR3 protein reads CASSQNPLSGQYF.

The CDR3 spells CASSPTVYEQYF. Partial CDR3 DNA: TGTGCCAGCAGCCCGACAGTCTACGAG. This chain joins TRBV7-2 and TRBJ2-7; TRBD1 is a possible D gene (5 bases). The read comes to an end 3 residues before the CDR3 does, leaving the germline J gene to fill in the end. CDR3 length equals 12 residues. Trimming removed 5 bases from V and 3 bases from J, with 8 bases in between. Germline lookup yields CDR1 SGHTA and CDR2 FQGNSA.

In the case of this clone: The missing CDR3 end, 3 residues past where the read stops, is filled in from the germline J gene. The rearrangement uses TRBV7-9 and TRBJ2-2; 8 bases line up with TRBD1. Germline loops: CDR1 SEHNR, CDR2 FQNEAQ (reference sequence). The V and J ends lost 5 bases and 1 base, in that order; junction bases with no gene match: 3. This CDR3 spans 15 amino acids. CDR3 sequence reads: CASSRQGRNTGELFF. The DNA read from the CDR3 is TGTGCCAGCAGCCGACAGGGGAGGAACACCGGGGAG. The variable domain in full, with the rest retrieved from reference TRBV7-9 and TRBJ2-2, is DTGVSQNPRHKITKRGQNVTFRCDPISEHNRLYWYRQTLGQGPEFLTYFQNEAQLEKSRLLSDRFSAERPKGSFSTLEIQRTEQGDSAMYLCASSRQGRNTGELFFGEGSRLTVL.

A word on this clone: The read ends 3 residues before the CDR3 terminus; that terminus is restored from the germline J gene. The V call is TRBV5-8, the J call TRBJ1-5, with D perhaps TRBD1 (6 bases). Germline CDR1 is SGHTS and CDR2 is YDEGEE. V was pared by 2 bases and J by 3 bases, with 12 bases between. This CDR3 spans 15 amino acids. The DNA read from the CDR3 is TGTGCCAGCAGCTTCGGACAGCGAGTCAATCAGCCC. Translated, it gives CASSFGQRVNQP. The whole CDR3 sequence is CASSFGQRVNQPQHF.

As regards this clone: The read terminates 3 residues before the CDR3 end, so the remaining end is supplied by the germline J gene. The rearrangement uses TRBV5-1 and TRBJ2-7; maybe TRBD1 (6 bases). Trimming shortened V by 7 bases and J by 3 bases, and 17 bases separated the two germline ends. The CDR3 has 14 residues. CDR1 and CDR2 from the germline V gene are SGHRS and YFSETQ. The part of the CDR3 DNA that was read is TGCGCCAGCTCCTCGACAGGCTTGGGCTACGAG. It yields the protein CASSSTGLGYE. The CDR3 as a whole reads CASSSTGLGYEQYF.

Concerning this clone itself: The DNA ends 3 residues before the CDR3 does, and the rest of the CDR3 is filled in from the germline J gene. The V call is TRBV19, the J call TRBJ1-1; D is perhaps TRBD1 (5 bases). The V end was cut by 3 bases, the J end by 2 bases, with 13 bases between. The germline CDR1 and CDR2 sequences are LNHDA and SQIVND (reference sequence). The CDR3 extends over 15 amino acids. CDR3 bases read: TGTGCCAGTAGTATCGGAGGGGCTGGAAACACTGAA. Protein: CASSIGGAGNTE. The CDR3 as a whole reads CASSIGGAGNTEAFF. Drawing the rest from reference TRBV19 and TRBJ1-1, the complete variable domain is DGGITQSPKYLFRKEGQNVTLSCEQNLNHDAMYWYRQDPGQGLRLIYYSQIVNDFQKGDIAEGYSVSREKKESFPLTVTSAQKNPTAFYLCASSIGGAGNTEAFFGQGTRLTVV.

About this clone: The sequenced fragment ends 3 residues before the CDR3 boundary, so the rest is inferred from the germline J gene. V gene TRBV11-2 combines with J gene TRBJ2-3, with 7 bases aligning to TRBD2. Losses at the gene ends were 3 bases for V and 4 bases for J; bases not matched to a gene: 7. CDR1 is SGHAT, CDR2 FQNNGV, per germline. The length of the CDR3 is 15 residues. Here the CDR3 reads CASSFFGGGADTQYF. Partial CDR3 DNA: TGTGCCAGCAGCTTTTTTGGCGGGGGTGCAGATACG.

CDR3 residues: CASSSGSLAEQFF. The part of the CDR3 DNA that was read is TGTGCCAGCAGCTCGGGCAGCCTAGCTGAG. The V gene is TRBV7-2, the J gene TRBJ2-1; TRBD2 might be the D (5 bases). Coverage ceases 3 residues before the CDR3 finishes, and the germline J gene fills in the end. Germline assignment: CDR1 SGHTA and CDR2 FQGNSA. With 4 bases removed from V and 9 bases from J, the gap between germline ends came to 13 bases. The CDR3 length is 13 residues.

Remarks on this clone: The CDR3 end falls 3 residues outside the read, so it is completed with the germline J gene. The rearrangement links TRBV2 to TRBJ2-7; 8 nucleotides align to TRBD1. Germline V CDR1 and CDR2: SNHLY, FYNNEI. There are 15 residues in the CDR3. V was pared by 7 bases and J by 0 bases, with 8 bases of the junction left unmatched. Incomplete CDR3 DNA: TGTGCCAGCACAGGAACACAGGGGGACTCCTACGAG. Residues: CASTGTQGDSYE. The entire CDR3 is CASTGTQGDSYEQYF.

Concerning this clone: The read terminates 3 residues ahead of where the CDR3 ends, so the germline J gene completes it. The chain couples TRBV18 to TRBJ2-7; D perhaps matches TRBD1 (6 bases). Germline CDR1 KGHSH, CDR2 LQKENI. This CDR3 comprises 12 residues. Trimming removed 0 bases from V and 6 bases from J, with 6 bases in between. Incomplete CDR3 DNA: TGTGCCAGCTCACCACCCAGGGGCGAG. It encodes CASSPPRGE. The full CDR3 is CASSPPRGEQYF.

Notes on this clone: Coverage ceases 3 residues before the CDR3 finishes, and the germline J gene fills in the end. V is TRBV13 and J is TRBJ2-3; 11 bases agree with TRBD2. The CDR3 extends over 16 amino acids. The junction had 6 bases not matched to a gene; V was cut back by 4 bases and J by 3 bases. CDR1 PRHDT and CDR2 FYEKMQ come from the germline V gene (reference sequence). The CDR3: CASSSTSGAWTDTQYF. CDR3 bases read: TGTGCCAGCAGCTCGACTAGCGGGGCTTGGACAGATACG.

In the case of this clone: The CDR3 end is not reached by the read, which stops 3 residues before it; the germline J gene fills it in. The chain is built from TRBV19 and TRBJ2-2; 7 nucleotides match TRBD2. Germline-derived CDR1 and CDR2 are LNHDA and SQIVND (reference sequence). The CDR3 is 13 residues long. V trimming: 7 bases; J trimming: 6 bases; junction bases outside the gene matches: 5. Incomplete CDR3 DNA: TGTGCCAGTACCCCTGGGGGGGCCGGGGAG. Protein sequence: CASTPGGAGE. The full-length CDR3 reads as CASTPGGAGELFF.